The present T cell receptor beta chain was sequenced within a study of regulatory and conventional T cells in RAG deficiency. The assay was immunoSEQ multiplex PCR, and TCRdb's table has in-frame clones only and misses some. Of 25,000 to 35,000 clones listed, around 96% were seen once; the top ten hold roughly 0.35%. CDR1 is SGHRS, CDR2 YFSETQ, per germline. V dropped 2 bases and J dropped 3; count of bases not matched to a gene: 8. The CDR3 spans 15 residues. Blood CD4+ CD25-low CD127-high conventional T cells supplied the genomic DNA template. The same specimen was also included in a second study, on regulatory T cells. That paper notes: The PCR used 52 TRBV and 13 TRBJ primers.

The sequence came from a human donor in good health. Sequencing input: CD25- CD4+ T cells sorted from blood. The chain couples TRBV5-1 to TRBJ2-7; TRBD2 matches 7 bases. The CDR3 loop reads CASSFRGTTNYEQYF. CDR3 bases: TGCGCCAGCAGCTTCCGTGGGACTACAAACTACGAGCAGTACTTC.